A single sample gave rise to the 11 T cell receptor beta chains below, sequenced in a study of radiation and T cells in renal cell carcinoma (dated by TCRdb to 2020 to 2022). This specimen's time point label, per the study, means: blood 4 weeks post-SBRT, at nephrectomy. Reading the label with the study, this specimen's treatment or condition is: 15 Gy SBRT to primary tumor, nephrectomy 4 weeks later. The library was obtained by the immunoSEQ multiplex PCR assay. Imported from immuneACCESS, the table was reduced by TCRdb to in-frame sequences with V and J called. These copies leave out some clones; in studies compared against another copy, an unresolved V gene accounts for under half, and the cause of the remainder is not known. The sample yields roughly 160,000 clones; about 87% were counted once. The top ten hold approximately 10% of the sample. The sample consisted of blood, taken from a patient whose treatment included radiotherapy and nephrectomy. These receptor sequences come from a woman aged 45-60 years with renal cell carcinoma.

J is TRBJ1-5 and V is TRBV6-1; the D gene is possibly TRBD1 (6 bases). Germline V gene lookup returns CDR1 MNHNS and CDR2 SASEGT. V dropped 4 bases and J dropped 2 bases, with 18 bases sitting between them. CDR3 length equals 17 residues. CDR3 DNA sequence: TGTGCCAGCAGTGGACTGACAGGATATGTCGGCAATCAGCCCCAGCATTTT. Amino acid sequence: CASSGLTGYVGNQPQHF.

The V call is TRBV29-1, the J call TRBJ1-1, with D tentatively TRBD1 (5 bases). The V end lost 7 bases, the J end lost 0 bases, and 9 bases lay between the germline ends. The CDR3 contains 12 residues. The germline V gene encodes CDR1 SQVTM and CDR2 ANQGSEA. The CDR3, as DNA: TGCAGCGGGGGGACGGTGAACACTGAAGCTTTCTTT. Translation: CSGGTVNTEAFF.

The chain combines TRBV7-8 with TRBJ1-1; D not certain. V lost 5 bases to trimming and J lost 0 bases, with 16 bases between them. Germline V gene lookup returns CDR1 SGHVS and CDR2 FQNEAQ. The CDR3 contains 16 residues. The CDR3 DNA sequence: TGTGCCAGCAGCCTTAGACTTACCGAAATGAACACTGAAGCTTTCTTT. Its protein product is CASSLRLTEMNTEAFF.

The chain recombines TRBV7-9 with TRBJ1-6; no clear D gene. V was cut by 4 bases and J by 10 bases, with 20 bases left in between. Germline CDR1 and CDR2: SEHNR and FQNEAQ (reference sequence). The CDR3 is 16 residues long. CDR3 sequence: CASSSRSGLMGSPLHF. CDR3 sequence (DNA): TGTGCCAGCAGCTCCCGTTCCGGGCTCATGGGGTCACCCCTCCACTTT.

The chain recombines TRBV14 with TRBJ1-1, with a tentative D call TRBD1 (5 bases). CDR1 and CDR2 from the germline V gene are SGHDN and FVKESK. The V end was cut by 1 base, the J end by 5 bases, with 8 bases between. The CDR3 consists of 13 residues. The DNA of the CDR3 is TGTGCCAGCAGCCAAGTGGGGGAGACTGAAGCTTTCTTT. Its protein is CASSQVGETEAFF.

The chain couples TRBV19 to TRBJ1-2; D not certain. From germline, CDR1 is LNHDA and CDR2 SQIVND (reference sequence). V dropped 9 bases and J dropped 5 bases, with 16 bases sitting between them. The CDR3 has 13 amino acids. The CDR3, as DNA: TGTGCCAGCCAAGAGAACGGTCATTATGGCTACACCTTC. Protein sequence: CASQENGHYGYTF.

This clone showed up just once. This chain joins TRBV6-1 and TRBJ1-3; D is unclear. Trimming cost V 7 bases and J 1 base, with 14 bases left between them. CDR1 and CDR2 from the germline V gene are MNHNS and SASEGT. The CDR3 runs 15 residues. Here the CDR3 reads CASKLGVTSGNTIYF. CDR3 DNA: TGTGCCAGCAAATTGGGAGTAACATCTGGAAACACCATATATTTT.

The V gene is TRBV5-8, the J gene TRBJ2-3, with 7 bases that match TRBD2. J was trimmed by 2 bases and V by 2 bases; bases with no gene match: 2. The germline V gene has CDR1 SGHTS and CDR2 YDEGEE. This CDR3 has 14 residues. Here the CDR3 reads CASSLSGATDTQYF. CDR3 in DNA: TGTGCCAGCAGCTTAAGCGGGGCCACAGATACGCAGTATTTT.

The table lists this clone with a count of one. CDR3 region: CASSLGESGTKKAFF. The CDR3 region has the DNA TGTGCCAGCAGCTTGGGGGAATCCGGGACAAAAAAAGCTTTCTTT. V usage is TRBV7-9 and J usage is TRBJ1-1, with D perhaps matching TRBD1 (6 bases). With 3 bases removed from V and 9 bases from J, the gap between germline ends came to 20 bases. Germline V gene data show CDR1 as SEHNR and CDR2 as FQNEAQ (reference sequence). This CDR3 spans 15 amino acids. Combining the CDR3 with reference TRBV7-9 and TRBJ1-1 gives the whole variable domain DTGVSQNPRHKITKRGQNVTFRCDPISEHNRLYWYRQTLGQGPEFLTYFQNEAQLEKSRLLSDRFSAERPKGSFSTLEIQRTEQGDSAMYLCASSLGESGTKKAFFGQGTRLTVV.

The chain employs TRBV7-2 and TRBJ1-5; 8 bases fit TRBD1. The V gene end was trimmed by 5 bases and the J gene end by 5 bases; junction bases not matched to a gene: 5. The CDR3 runs to 14 residues. Germline CDR1 SGHTA, CDR2 FQGNSA. The chain's CDR3 is CASSPRTGYQPQHF. CDR3 nucleotide sequence: TGTGCCAGCAGCCCTCGGACAGGGTATCAGCCCCAGCATTTT.

The genes are TRBV29-1 and TRBJ2-7; 8 bases align to TRBD1. CDR3 length equals 14 residues. V gave up 4 bases and J gave up 6 bases; unmatched junction bases: 11. Germline V gene sequence: CDR1 SQVTM, CDR2 ANQGSEA. CDR3 coding DNA: TGCAGCGTTGTGGCTGACAGGGGTCTTGGCGAGCAGTACTTC. Translation: CSVVADRGLGEQYF.